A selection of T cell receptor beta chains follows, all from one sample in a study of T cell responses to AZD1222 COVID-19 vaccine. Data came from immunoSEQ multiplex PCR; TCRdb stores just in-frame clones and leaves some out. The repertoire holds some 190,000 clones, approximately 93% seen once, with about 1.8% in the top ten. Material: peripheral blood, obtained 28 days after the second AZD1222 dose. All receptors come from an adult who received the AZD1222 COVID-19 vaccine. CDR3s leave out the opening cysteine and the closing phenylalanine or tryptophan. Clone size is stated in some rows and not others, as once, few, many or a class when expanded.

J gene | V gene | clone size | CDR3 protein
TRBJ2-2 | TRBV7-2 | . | ASSDQIGTTGELF
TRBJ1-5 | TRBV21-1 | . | ASSKYGSPGGQPQH
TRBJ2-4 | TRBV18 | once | ASSPGQPRNIQY
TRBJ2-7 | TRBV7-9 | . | ASSRTSRYYEQY
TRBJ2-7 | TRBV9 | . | ASSVDVGGAGGEQY
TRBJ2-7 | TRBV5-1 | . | ASRYGNPYEQY
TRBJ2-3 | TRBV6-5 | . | ASSLQRRVDTQY
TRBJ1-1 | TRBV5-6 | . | ASSFSLTNTEAF
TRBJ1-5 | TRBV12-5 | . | ASGFSRDSSGLRGSQPQH
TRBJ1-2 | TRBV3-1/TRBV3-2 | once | ASSQKSIGSYGYT
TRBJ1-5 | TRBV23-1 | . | ASSLWGQGRIEYQPQH
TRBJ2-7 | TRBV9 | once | ASSVDPYEQY
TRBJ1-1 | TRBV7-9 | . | ASSLDRVEAF
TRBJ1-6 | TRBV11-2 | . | ASSLRQGASYNSPLH
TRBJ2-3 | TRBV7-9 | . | ASSLAFDTQY
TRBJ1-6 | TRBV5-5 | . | ASSLPDAAPLH
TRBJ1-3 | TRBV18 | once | ASSQGRGNTIY
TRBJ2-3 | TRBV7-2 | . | ASSLLLAGSTDTQY
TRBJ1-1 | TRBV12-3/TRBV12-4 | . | ASSLLRFEAF
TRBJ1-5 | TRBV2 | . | ASSEGQQYQPQH
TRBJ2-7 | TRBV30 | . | AWSMRTGKYEQY
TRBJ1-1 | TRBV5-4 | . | ASSLPTWDTEAF